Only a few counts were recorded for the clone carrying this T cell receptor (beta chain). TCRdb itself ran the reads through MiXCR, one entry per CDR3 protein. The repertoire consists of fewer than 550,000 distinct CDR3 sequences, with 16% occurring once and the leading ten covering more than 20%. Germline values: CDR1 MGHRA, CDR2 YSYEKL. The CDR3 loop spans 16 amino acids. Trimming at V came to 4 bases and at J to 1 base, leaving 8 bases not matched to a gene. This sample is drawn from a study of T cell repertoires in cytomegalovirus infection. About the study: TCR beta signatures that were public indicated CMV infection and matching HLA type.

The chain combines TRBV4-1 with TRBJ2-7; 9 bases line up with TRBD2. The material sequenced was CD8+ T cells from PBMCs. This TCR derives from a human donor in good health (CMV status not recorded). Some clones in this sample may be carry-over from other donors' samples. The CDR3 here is CASSLTPTSGSYEQYF. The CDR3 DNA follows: TGCGCCAGCAGCCTAACCCCGACTAGCGGATCCTACGAGCAGTACTTC.